A single sample is the source of the 9 T cell receptor beta chains below, sequenced in a study of CD8+CD57+ T cells in acquired aplastic anemia. Profiles of TCR beta VDJ and CDR3 were generated from a genomic DNA template. MiXCR, applied by TCRdb to the reads, yields one record per CDR3 protein. The profile shows some 190,000 distinct CDR3 sequences, roughly half of them singletons. The specimen was sorted CD4+, CD8+, or CD8+CD57+ T cells (not recorded which) from PBMCs. These receptors all stem from a human donor in good health.

This chain joins TRBV5-1 and TRBJ1-6; D not certain. The CDR3 totals 14 residues. Trimming removed 4 bases from V and 7 bases from J, with 12 bases in between. The germline CDR1 and CDR2 sequences are SGHRS and YFSETQ. The CDR3 spells CASSPGRPNSPLHF. As DNA, the CDR3 is TGCGCCAGCAGCCCCGGACGGCCGAATTCACCCCTCCACTTT.

The rearrangement uses TRBV24-1 and TRBJ2-3; 12 bases fit TRBD2. Germline V lookup: CDR1 KGHDR, CDR2 SFDVKD. The CDR3 is 16 amino acids. The V gene end was trimmed by 5 bases and the J gene end by 0 bases; junction bases not matched to a gene: 2. In DNA, the CDR3 is TGTGCCACCAGTGCAGGGACTAGCGGGAGCACAGATACGCAGTATTTT. Residues: CATSAGTSGSTDTQYF.

This chain connects TRBV5-1 to TRBJ2-2; unclear D gene. CDR3 length: 15 amino acids. The ends were cut back, 0 bases at V and 4 bases at J, with 10 bases in the middle. Germline V gene data show CDR1 as SGHRS and CDR2 as YFSETQ. In nucleotides, the CDR3 is TGCGCCAGCAGCTTGGAGGGAAAGGGCACCGGGGAGCTGTTTTTT. Its translation: CASSLEGKGTGELFF.

This clonotype was observed a few times. The genes are TRBV6-1 and TRBJ2-2; TRBD2 might be the D (5 bases). The germline CDR1 and CDR2 sequences are MNHNS and SASEGT. The CDR3 covers 14 residues. The V end lost 6 bases, the J end lost 6 bases, and 14 bases lay between the germline ends. CDR3 region: CASRGDGDAGELFF. The CDR3 nucleotides read TGTGCCAGCAGGGGAGACGGCGACGCCGGGGAGCTGTTTTTT.

The chain links TRBV6-2 or TRBV6-3 to TRBJ1-2; 10 bases map to TRBD1. J was trimmed by 8 bases and V by 6 bases; bases with no gene match: 12. Germline V CDR1 and CDR2: MNHEY, SVGEGT. The CDR3 has 15 amino acids. The CDR3 reads CASRPSRDRGPGYTF. The CDR3 DNA reads TGTGCCAGCAGGCCGTCCCGGGACAGGGGACCGGGCTACACCTTC.

The chain recombines TRBV5-1 with TRBJ2-3; no reliable D call. V lost 0 bases to trimming and J lost 3 bases, with 8 bases between them. The CDR3 extends over 14 amino acids. Germline V CDR1 and CDR2: SGHRS, YFSETQ. CDR3 nucleotide sequence: TGCGCCAGCAGCTTGGAGAAGGGTACAGATACGCAGTATTTT. Translated, it gives CASSLEKGTDTQYF.

As for this clonotype: A read error is possible here, since a much larger clone lies one base away. The chain has TRBV12-3 or TRBV12-4 and TRBJ2-3, with D possibly being TRBD2 (5 bases). This CDR3 comprises 14 residues. The CDR3 loop is CASSREGSTDTHYF. The CDR3 DNA sequence: TGTGCCAGCAGTAGAGAGGGAAGCACAGATACGCATTATTTT.

This chain joins TRBV27 and TRBJ1-4; D is uncertain. CDR3 length equals 14 residues. Trimming removed 11 bases from V and 0 bases from J, with 13 bases in between. CDR1 and CDR2 (germline): MNHEY, SMNVEV (reference sequence). CDR3 sequence: CALGREATNEKLFF. For the CDR3, the DNA is TGTGCCCTCGGGAGGGAAGCAACTAATGAAAAACTGTTTTTT.

The chain has TRBV20-1 and TRBJ2-1; 8 nucleotides agree with TRBD1. The CDR3 runs to 14 residues. The germline gives CDR1 DFQATT, CDR2 SNEGSKA (reference sequence). V shed 2 bases, J shed 9 bases, and the junction held 9 bases outside the gene matches. The CDR3 sequence is CSARYDRGIGEQFF. CDR3 nucleotide sequence: TGCAGTGCTAGATACGACAGGGGTATTGGTGAGCAGTTCTTC.